The 11 T cell receptor beta chains listed next were all sequenced from one sample in a study of T cell repertoires in cytomegalovirus infection. A single record per CDR3 protein comes from TCRdb applying MiXCR to the reads. This sample yields hundreds of thousands of distinct CDR3 sequences, of which roughly 33% are seen a single time; about 20% belongs to the top ten. Their antigen targets remain unknown. Sequenced here: cultured PBMCs, sampled from culture after CMV antigen stimulation. The receptors here all came from a human donor in good health (CMV status not recorded). Some clones in this sample may be carry-over from other donors' samples.

This clonotype was recorded a few times. The V gene is TRBV7-6, the J gene TRBJ2-6; a weak D match, TRBD1 (5 bases). Looked up from germline, CDR1 is SGHVS and CDR2 is FNYEAQ. The CDR3 consists of 16 residues. V was clipped by 7 bases and J by 4 bases, with 17 bases between them. Here the CDR3 reads CASTLGPSVGANVLTF. The CDR3 DNA follows: TGTGCCAGCACCCTGGGGCCCTCGGTGGGGGCCAACGTCCTGACTTTC. The full variable domain, its missing parts supplied by reference TRBV7-6 and TRBJ2-6, is GAGVSQSPRYKVTKRGQDVALRCDPISGHVSLYWYRQALGQGPEFLTYFNYEAQQDKSGLPNDRFSAERPEGSISTLTIQRTEQRDSAMYRCASTLGPSVGANVLTFGAGSRLTVL.

The chain carries TRBV20-1 and TRBJ2-3, with 8 bases that match TRBD2. This CDR3 region has 16 residues. CDR1 is DFQATT and CDR2 is SNEGSKA in the germline V gene (reference sequence). The V gene end was trimmed by 0 bases and the J gene end by 4 bases; junction bases not matched to a gene: 9. The DNA of the CDR3 is TGCAGTGCTAGAGATCGGCGGTTAGCGGGATCAGATACGCAGTATTTT. Translating it yields CSARDRRLAGSDTQYF.

This chain joins TRBV7-2 and TRBJ2-7; D is ambiguous. Trimming left V 5 bases short and J 2 bases short, with 10 bases between. The CDR3 loop spans 13 amino acids. The germline CDR1 and CDR2 sequences are SGHTA and FQGNSA. The DNA for the CDR3 is TGTGCCAGCAGCCCACCATACACCTACGAGCAGTACTTC. It encodes CASSPPYTYEQYF.

The gene calls are TRBV7-6 and TRBJ1-2, with a weak D call TRBD1 (6 bases). Trimming removed 2 bases at V and 4 bases at J, with 11 bases between. Germline V gene lookup returns CDR1 SGHVS and CDR2 FNYEAQ. CDR3 length: 14 amino acids. The CDR3 loop is CASSLLGGSYGYTF. The CDR3 DNA reads as TGTGCCAGCAGCTTACTAGGGGGGAGCTATGGCTACACCTTC. Together with reference TRBV7-6 and TRBJ1-2, the CDR3 gives the full variable domain: GAGVSQSPRYKVTKRGQDVALRCDPISGHVSLYWYRQALGQGPEFLTYFNYEAQQDKSGLPNDRFSAERPEGSISTLTIQRTEQRDSAMYRCASSLLGGSYGYTFGSGTRLTVV.

The rearrangement joins TRBV19 to TRBJ1-2; D call uncertain. The length of the CDR3 is 14 residues. Germline V gene lookup returns CDR1 LNHDA and CDR2 SQIVND (reference sequence). V lost 3 bases to trimming and J lost 0 bases, with 8 bases between them. CDR3 nucleotides: TGTGCCAGTAGTATGAGTTCGGCTAACTATGGCTACACCTTC. This codes for CASSMSSANYGYTF.

The rearrangement joins TRBV4-1 to TRBJ2-1; D unresolved. The germline gives CDR1 MGHRA, CDR2 YSYEKL. The CDR3 consists of 15 residues. Trimming stripped 0 bases from V and 1 base from J, with 7 bases between. CDR3: CASSQDGPSYNEQFF. CDR3 nucleotide sequence: TGCGCCAGCAGCCAAGATGGGCCGTCCTACAATGAGCAGTTCTTC.

This clonotype was seen more than once but under ten times. The rearrangement links TRBV10-3 to TRBJ2-7, with 8 bases lining up with TRBD2. The CDR3 has 16 amino acids. V was pared by 0 bases and J by 2 bases, with 6 bases of the junction left unmatched. Looked up from germline, CDR1 is ENHRY and CDR2 is SYGVKD. The CDR3 coding sequence is TGTGCCATCAGTGAGTCGGGAGAGCGGGAGACCTACGAGCAGTACTTC. Translated: CAISESGERETYEQYF.

This clonotype was seen more than once but under ten times. The chain joins TRBV6-6 to TRBJ2-1; D call uncertain. V lost 2 bases and J 10 bases, leaving 6 bases between the germline ends. The CDR3 loop spans 11 amino acids. Germline-derived CDR1 and CDR2 are MNHNY and SVGAGI (reference sequence). The chain's CDR3 is CASSYHQEQFF. CDR3 in DNA: TGTGCCAGCAGTTACCACCAAGAGCAGTTCTTC.

The chain combines TRBV7-6 with TRBJ1-2, with no clear D. Germline CDR1 and CDR2: SGHVS and FNYEAQ. The CDR3 consists of 16 residues. Trimming removed 2 bases at V and 5 bases at J, with 18 bases between. The CDR3 region has the DNA TGTGCCAGCAGCTTACGCTCGGCATCACCGGGTTATGGCTACACCTTC. Translated, it gives CASSLRSASPGYGYTF.

The chain links TRBV7-8 to TRBJ2-1; D gene unclear. Trimming removed 1 base from V and 4 bases from J, with 11 bases in between. There are 15 residues in the CDR3. Germline assignment: CDR1 SGHVS and CDR2 FQNEAQ. CDR3 protein: CASSLVSPRYNEQFF. The CDR3 nucleotides read TGTGCCAGCAGCTTAGTTTCCCCAAGATACAATGAGCAGTTCTTC.

This clonotype has at least ten counts. Here the CDR3 reads CASSSRTPGAPTEAFF. For the CDR3, the DNA is TGTGCCAGCAGCTCCAGAACCCCCGGGGCCCCTACTGAAGCTTTCTTT. This chain uses TRBV7-2 with TRBJ1-1; tentative D call: TRBD1 (5 bases). The length of the CDR3 is 16 residues. Trimming shortened V by 4 bases and J by 5 bases, and 20 bases separated the two germline ends. Germline values: CDR1 SGHTA, CDR2 FQGNSA.